The T cell receptor (beta chain) described here comes from a study of early T cells in non-severe SARS-CoV-2 infection. Overall study context: Chains stayed unpaired after sequencing of bulk RNA from unsorted whole blood.

On this clonotype itself: Its antigen is unidentified.

Overall study findings and caveats: VDJdb-based annotation leaned toward anti-spike CD8 responses and missed private and CD4 specificities.

Unique molecular identifiers were attached to individual cDNA molecules. TCRdb used MiXCR to reprocess the 5' RACE reads, holding one entry per CDR3 protein. Seen here are 50,000 to 75,000 distinct CDR3 sequences, around 6.5% observed once, and the top ten hold 3% to 3.5%. CDR3 length equals 17 residues. Germline V lookup: CDR1 MDHEN, CDR2 SYDVKM. The germline V and J ends were trimmed by 6 bases and 1 base, with 21 bases remaining between them. The chain couples TRBV28 to TRBJ2-5; D is possibly TRBD2 (5 bases). Sequencing used whole blood, obtained at baseline. The TCR was taken from an adult who was a healthcare worker with PCR-confirmed SARS-CoV-2 infection or an uninfected control (not recorded which). Here the CDR3 DNA reads TGTGCCAGCAGACGTAGGGAGCTCAATCGCCTCCAAGAGACCCAGTACTTC. Its protein product is CASRRRELNRLQETQYF. The full variable domain, with the rest looked up from reference TRBV28 and TRBJ2-5, is DVKVTQSSRYLVKRTGEKVFLECVQDMDHENMFWYRQDPGLGLRLIYFSYDVKMKEKGDIPEGYSVSREKKERFSLILESASTNQTSMYLCASRRRELNRLQETQYFGPGTRLLVL.